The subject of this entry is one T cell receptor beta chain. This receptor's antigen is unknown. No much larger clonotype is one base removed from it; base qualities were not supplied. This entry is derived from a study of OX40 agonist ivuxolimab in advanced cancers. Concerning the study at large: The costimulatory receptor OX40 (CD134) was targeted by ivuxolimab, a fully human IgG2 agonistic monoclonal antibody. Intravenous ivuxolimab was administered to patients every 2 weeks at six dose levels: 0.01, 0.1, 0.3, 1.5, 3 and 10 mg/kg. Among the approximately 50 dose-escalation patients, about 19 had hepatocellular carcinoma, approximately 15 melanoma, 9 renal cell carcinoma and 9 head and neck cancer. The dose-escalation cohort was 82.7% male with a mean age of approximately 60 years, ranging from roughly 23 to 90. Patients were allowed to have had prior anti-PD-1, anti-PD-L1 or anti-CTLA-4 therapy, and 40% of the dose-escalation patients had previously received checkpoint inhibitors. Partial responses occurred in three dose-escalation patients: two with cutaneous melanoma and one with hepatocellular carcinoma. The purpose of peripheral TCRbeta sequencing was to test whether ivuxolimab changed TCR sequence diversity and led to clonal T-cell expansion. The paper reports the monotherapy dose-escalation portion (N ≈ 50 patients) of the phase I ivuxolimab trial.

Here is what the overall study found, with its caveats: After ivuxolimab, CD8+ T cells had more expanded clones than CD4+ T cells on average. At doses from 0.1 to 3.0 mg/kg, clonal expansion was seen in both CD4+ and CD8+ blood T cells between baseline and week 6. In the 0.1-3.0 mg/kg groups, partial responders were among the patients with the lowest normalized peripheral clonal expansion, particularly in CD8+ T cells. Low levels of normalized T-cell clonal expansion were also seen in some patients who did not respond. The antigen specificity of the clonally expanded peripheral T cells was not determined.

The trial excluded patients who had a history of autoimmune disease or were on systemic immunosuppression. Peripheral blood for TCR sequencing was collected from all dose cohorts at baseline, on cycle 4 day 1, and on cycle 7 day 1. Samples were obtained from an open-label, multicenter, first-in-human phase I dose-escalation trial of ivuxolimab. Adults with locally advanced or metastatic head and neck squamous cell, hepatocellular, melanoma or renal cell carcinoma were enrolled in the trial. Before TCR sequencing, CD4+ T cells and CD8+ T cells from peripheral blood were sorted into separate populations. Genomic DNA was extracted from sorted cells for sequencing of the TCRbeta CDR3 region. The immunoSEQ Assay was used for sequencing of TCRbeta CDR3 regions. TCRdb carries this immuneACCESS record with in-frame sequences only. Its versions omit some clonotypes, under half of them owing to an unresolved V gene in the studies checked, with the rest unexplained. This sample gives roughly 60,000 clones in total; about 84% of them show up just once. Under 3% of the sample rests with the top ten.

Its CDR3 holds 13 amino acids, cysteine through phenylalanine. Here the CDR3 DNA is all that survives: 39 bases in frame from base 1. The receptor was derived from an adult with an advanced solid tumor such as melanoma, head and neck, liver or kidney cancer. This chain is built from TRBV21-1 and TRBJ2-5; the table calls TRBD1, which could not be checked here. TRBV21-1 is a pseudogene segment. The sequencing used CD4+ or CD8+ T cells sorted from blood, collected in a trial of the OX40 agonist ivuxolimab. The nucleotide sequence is TGTGCCAGCAGGTACAGGGGGCGAGAGACCCAGTACTTC. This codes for CASRYRGRETQYF.